A selection of T cell receptor beta chains follows, all from one sample in a study of blood T cell repertoires in COVID-19. Repertoires were generated with immunoSEQ multiplex PCR, while TCRdb's copy carries only in-frame clones and drops some. This table holds around 230,000 clones, 80% to 90% found once. The sample taken for sequencing was peripheral blood. These receptors were collected from a man between 45 and 60 years old with COVID-19, enrolled during active disease. CDR3s include the opening cysteine and the closing phenylalanine or tryptophan. The order of the fields is J gene, clone size, V gene, D gene, CDR3 protein, CDR3 DNA. A D gene is named only where the DNA matches it firmly. Clone size is stated in some rows and not others, as once, few, many or a class when expanded.

TRBJ1-5 - TRBV12-5 - CASGPPRGSNQPQHF TGTGCTAGTGGTCCCCCCCGGGGGAGCAATCAGCCCCAGCATTTT
TRBJ2-1 - TRBV11-2 - CASSSRGRSYNEQFF TGTGCCAGCAGCTCCCGCGGCCGCTCCTACAATGAGCAGTTCTTC
TRBJ2-1 - TRBV7-6 - CASHSYNEQFF TGTGCCAGCCATTCCTACAATGAGCAGTTCTTC
TRBJ2-5 once TRBV25-1 - CASSEPGRAAETQYF TGTGCCAGCAGTGAACCTGGCAGGGCGGCGGAGACCCAGTACTTC
TRBJ1-2 - TRBV18 TRBD1 CASSPDRIYGYTF TGTGCCAGCTCACCGGACAGGATCTATGGCTACACCTTC
TRBJ2-1 - TRBV27 TRBD2 CASSPGTSGSNEQFF TGTGCCAGCAGTCCGGGGACTAGCGGGAGTAATGAGCAGTTCTTC
TRBJ2-7 - TRBV6-5 - CASSTSYEQYF TGTGCCAGCAGTACGAGCTACGAGCAGTACTTC
TRBJ2-2 once TRBV10-3 TRBD1 CAISPGQGNTGELFF TGTGCCATCAGCCCGGGACAGGGGAACACCGGGGAGCTGTTTTTT
TRBJ2-6 - TRBV11-1 - CASSSYTESGANVLTF TGTGCCAGCAGCTCCTATACTGAATCTGGGGCCAACGTCCTGACTTTC
TRBJ2-3 - TRBV27 TRBD1 CASRETGVTDTQYF TGTGCCAGCAGAGAGACAGGGGTCACAGATACGCAGTATTTT
TRBJ1-4 - TRBV9 - CASSPRLATNEKLFF TGTGCCAGCAGCCCCCGCCTAGCAACTAATGAAAAACTGTTTTTT
TRBJ1-4 - TRBV11-2 - CASSPPKGAPATNEKLFF TGTGCCAGCAGCCCCCCCAAAGGGGCCCCTGCAACTAATGAAAAACTGTTTTTT
TRBJ2-1 once TRBV27 - CASSPQVSSYNEQFF TGTGCCAGCAGTCCACAGGTCAGCTCCTACAATGAGCAGTTCTTC
TRBJ2-7 - TRBV27 TRBD2 CASRGYRGDHEQYF TGTGCCAGCAGGGGGTATCGGGGGGACCACGAGCAGTACTTC
TRBJ1-5 - TRBV7-2 - CASSLGRGNQPQHF TGTGCCAGCAGCTTAGGCAGGGGCAATCAGCCCCAGCATTTT
TRBJ1-5 - TRBV5-6 TRBD1 CASSLTGGNQPQHF TGTGCCAGCAGCCTAACAGGGGGCAATCAGCCCCAGCATTTT
TRBJ2-7 - TRBV5-1 TRBD1 CASSPSRDRGASEQYF TGCGCCAGCAGCCCGAGCCGGGACAGGGGCGCATCCGAGCAGTACTTC
TRBJ2-1 - TRBV6-1 TRBD1 CASSDLGQTFYNEQFF TGTGCCAGCAGTGATTTGGGACAGACCTTCTACAATGAGCAGTTCTTC
TRBJ1-2 - TRBV28 TRBD1 CASSRQGYYGYTF TGTGCCAGCAGCAGACAGGGGTACTATGGCTACACCTTC
TRBJ2-3 - TRBV7-9 TRBD2 CASSPWTSSSTDTQYF TGTGCCAGCAGCCCGTGGACTAGTTCTAGCACAGATACGCAGTATTTT
TRBJ1-5 - TRBV6-2/TRBV6-3 - CASSYPTIRAGDYNQPQHF TGTGCCAGCAGTTACCCGACGATTCGAGCAGGGGACTACAATCAGCCCCAGCATTTT
TRBJ1-1 - TRBV19 TRBD1 CASSRDRGVGMNTEAFF TGTGCCAGTAGTAGGGACAGGGGCGTTGGAATGAACACTGAAGCTTTCTTT
TRBJ2-2 - TRBV5-4 - CASSTPGAGDTGELFF TGTGCCAGCAGCACCCCCGGGGCAGGGGATACCGGGGAGCTGTTTTTT
TRBJ2-2 - TRBV27 - CASSFIANTGELFF TGTGCCAGCAGTTTTATTGCGAACACCGGGGAGCTGTTTTTT
TRBJ2-7 - TRBV6-5 TRBD2 CASRAGLAASYEQYF TGTGCCAGCAGGGCGGGACTAGCGGCGTCCTACGAGCAGTACTTC
TRBJ2-3 - TRBV2 - CASSFTRTDSTDTQYF TGTGCCAGCAGTTTTACAAGGACAGACTCCACAGATACGCAGTATTTT
TRBJ2-3 - TRBV19 TRBD2 CASLSSGSNTDTQYF TGTGCCAGTCTCTCTAGCGGCTCCAACACAGATACGCAGTATTTT
TRBJ1-6 once TRBV6-6 - CASSYTDSYNSPLHF TGTGCCAGCAGTTACACGGACAGCTATAATTCACCCCTCCACTTT
TRBJ2-1 - TRBV5-4 - CASTMLRGNEQFF TGTGCCAGCACCATGCTTCGGGGCAATGAGCAGTTCTTC
TRBJ1-2 once TRBV24-1 - CATSDPNREGNYGYTF TGTGCCACCAGTGATCCCAACAGGGAAGGTAACTATGGCTACACCTTC
TRBJ2-5 - TRBV6-1 - CASRGDRLTETQYF TGTGCCAGCAGAGGTGACAGACTCACAGAGACCCAGTACTTC
TRBJ2-3 - TRBV5-1 - CASTLGATTDTQYF TGCGCCAGCACCTTGGGAGCTACCACAGATACGCAGTATTTT
TRBJ2-1 - TRBV7-2 TRBD1 CASRPSGQGNGEQFF TGTGCCAGCAGACCTTCGGGACAGGGTAATGGTGAGCAGTTCTTC
TRBJ1-1 - TRBV29-1 - CSVEKGRGEAFF TGCAGCGTTGAAAAGGGGAGGGGTGAAGCTTTCTTT
TRBJ2-7 few TRBV6-5 TRBD1 CASSKPGQGISEQYF TGTGCCAGCAGTAAACCGGGACAGGGGATCTCCGAGCAGTACTTC
TRBJ2-7 - TRBV6-5 TRBD1 CASTPTGPNPYEQYF TGTGCCAGCACTCCGACAGGGCCCAATCCCTACGAGCAGTACTTC
TRBJ1-4 - TRBV11-1 TRBD1 CASSFQLQGAAGKLFF TGTGCCAGCAGCTTTCAGCTACAGGGGGCCGCCGGAAAACTGTTTTTT
TRBJ2-2 - TRBV7-2 TRBD1 CASSPGQGANTGELFF TGTGCCAGCAGCCCAGGACAGGGGGCCAACACCGGGGAGCTGTTTTTT
TRBJ2-1 - TRBV15 - CATSTVFTGTRYNEQFF TGTGCCACCAGCACAGTATTTACCGGGACACGCTACAATGAGCAGTTCTTC
TRBJ2-7 - TRBV5-1 - CASSSDTSEQYF TGCGCCAGCAGCTCCGACACCTCAGAGCAGTACTTC
TRBJ2-1 - TRBV5-6 TRBD2 CASGGTSGYNEQFF TGTGCCAGTGGGGGGACTAGCGGCTACAATGAGCAGTTCTTC
TRBJ2-1 - TRBV6-5 - CASSSLGGGADEQFF TGTGCCAGCAGCTCCCTAGGCGGGGGCGCGGATGAGCAGTTCTTC
TRBJ2-7 few TRBV7-2 - CASSLASSYEQYF TGTGCCAGCAGCTTAGCCAGCTCCTACGAGCAGTACTTC
TRBJ1-2 - TRBV28 TRBD1 CASSLVRGRGGYTF TGTGCCAGCAGTTTAGTTAGGGGGCGCGGGGGCTACACCTTC
TRBJ2-2 - TRBV18 - CASSPNEIHPSNTGELFF TGTGCCAGCTCACCGAATGAAATACACCCTTCGAACACCGGGGAGCTGTTTTTT
TRBJ1-6 - TRBV6-1 - CASSGLGGYSSYNSPLHF TGTGCCAGCAGTGGACTAGGAGGGTATAGCTCCTATAATTCACCCCTCCACTTT
TRBJ1-5 - TRBV18 - CASSPDSVNQPQHF TGTGCCAGCTCACCCGACAGTGTTAATCAGCCCCAGCATTTT
TRBJ1-6 once TRBV18 TRBD1 CASSPRLKGTGGTSPLHF TGTGCCAGCTCACCACGGTTGAAGGGGACAGGGGGAACTTCACCCCTCCACTTT
TRBJ1-4 - TRBV5-5 - CASSFSTNEKLFF TGTGCCAGCAGCTTCTCTACTAATGAAAAACTGTTTTTT
TRBJ2-1 once TRBV6-5 TRBD1 CASSSGTGGGEQFF TGTGCCAGCAGTTCCGGGACAGGGGGCGGGGAGCAGTTCTTC
TRBJ1-2 - TRBV2 TRBD1 CASIGRQGNGYTF TGTGCCAGCATAGGTCGACAGGGTAATGGCTACACCTTC
TRBJ2-1 once TRBV25-1 - CASSGGRGAYNEQFF TGTGCCAGCAGTGGTGGGAGGGGGGCATACAATGAGCAGTTCTTC
TRBJ2-7 - TRBV15 TRBD1 CATSRPGTDSYEQYF TGTGCCACCAGCAGACCCGGGACAGACTCCTACGAGCAGTACTTC
TRBJ1-5 - TRBV19 TRBD1 CASSAGGQPQHF TGTGCCAGTAGCGCAGGGGGCCAGCCCCAGCATTTT
TRBJ2-1 - TRBV5-1 - CASSWGARSPPNEQFF TGCGCCAGCAGCTGGGGCGCTAGATCCCCCCCTAATGAGCAGTTCTTC
TRBJ1-2 - TRBV6-2/TRBV6-3 - CASSDRGAAGYTF TGTGCCAGCAGTGACCGGGGAGCAGCGGGCTACACCTTC
TRBJ1-4 - TRBV7-9 TRBD1 CASSLGMGQFNEKLFF TGTGCCAGCAGCTTAGGGATGGGACAGTTTAATGAAAAACTGTTTTTT